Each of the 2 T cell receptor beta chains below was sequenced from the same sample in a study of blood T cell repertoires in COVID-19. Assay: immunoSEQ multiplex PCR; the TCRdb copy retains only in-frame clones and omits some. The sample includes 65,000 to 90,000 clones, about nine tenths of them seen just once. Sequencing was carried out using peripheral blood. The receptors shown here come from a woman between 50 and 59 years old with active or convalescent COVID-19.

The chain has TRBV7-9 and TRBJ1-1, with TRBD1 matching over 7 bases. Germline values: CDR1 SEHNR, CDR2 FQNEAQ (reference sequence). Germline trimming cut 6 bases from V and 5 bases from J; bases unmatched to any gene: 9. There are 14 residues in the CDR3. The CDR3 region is CASSYRQGGTEAFF. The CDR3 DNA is TGTGCCAGCAGTTACCGACAGGGCGGGACTGAAGCTTTCTTT.

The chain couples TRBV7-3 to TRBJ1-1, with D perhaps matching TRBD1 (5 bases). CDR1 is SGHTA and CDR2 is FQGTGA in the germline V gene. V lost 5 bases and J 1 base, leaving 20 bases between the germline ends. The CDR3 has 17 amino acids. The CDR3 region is CASSPHGGRSRNTEAFF. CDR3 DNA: TGTGCCAGCAGCCCCCACGGGGGACGCTCGAGGAACACTGAAGCTTTCTTT. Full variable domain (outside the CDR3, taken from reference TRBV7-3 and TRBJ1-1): GAGVSQTPSNKVTEKGKYVELRCDPISGHTALYWYRQSLGQGPEFLIYFQGTGAADDSGLPNDRFFAVRPEGSVSTLKIQRTERGDSAVYLCASSPHGGRSRNTEAFFGQGTRLTVV.